This TCR beta chain was profiled in a study of T cell responses to AZD1222 COVID-19 vaccine (TCRdb year 2021). With regard to the full study: TCR sequencing covered more than 230 trial participants: 200 to 210 given two doses of AZD1222 and 26 given two doses of MenACWY control vaccine. Trial participants were enrolled by age into 18-55, 56-69 and 70-plus year subgroups, with approximately 160, 26 and 62 TCR-sequenced participants respectively.

This specimen's time point label, interpreted: about 28 days (+/-7) after the second vaccine dose. This specimen's treatment or condition label, interpreted: meningococcal conjugate vaccine given as trial control. The vaccinee samples were drawn from two UK trials, COV001 and COV002, one of which was a single-blind randomized controlled phase 2/3 trial testing AZD1222 (ChAdOx1 nCoV-19) in healthy adults. For TCRbeta chain sequencing, PBMC samples from trial participants were taken at day 0 and at day 28 after the second dose. A note on this clone: This clone's antigen is unknown. Base qualities are missing; no much larger clone stands one base away.

CDR1 and CDR2 (MRHNA, SNTAGT) derive from the germline V gene. The CDR3 goes from the cysteine to the phenylalanine over 15 residues. The retained sequence is limited to the CDR3, 45 bases, with the frame set at the first base. A distance of 19 bases separates the germline ends of V and J, which lose 3 bases and 8 bases respectively. The CDR3 regions of human TCRbeta chains were subjected to immunosequencing. In the original analysis: Repertoire TCRs were matched against a reference library of SARS-CoV-2-specific TCRs generated with the MIRA antigen-specificity platform. Breadth meant the fraction of unique TCRs that were SARS-CoV-2-associated, whereas depth meant the fraction of total T cells that were SARS-CoV-2-associated. Using the MIRA data, each spike-specific TCR was assigned both to the spike region to which the TCR was reactive and to a CD4 or CD8 class. Log10-transformed breadth and depth values were compared by one-way ANOVA with Sidak's multiple comparisons tests. Here the immuneACCESS table is served through TCRdb, limited to in-frame sequences with V and J called. Missing clones are a known gap in these copies; in checked studies unresolved V genes cover under half, and the rest lacks a known reason. The V and J calls and clone size were taken over from that table, and D and trimming were inferred from the DNA. This sample lists approximately 190,000 clones; roughly nine tenths were detected once. The top ten hold roughly 4% of the sample.

The study at large found these results: Nearly half of unique spike-specific TCRs reportedly recognized epitopes outside regions mutated in the B.1.351 and B.1.1.7 variants. Participants were mostly white British and included more females than males, and it was suggested by the authors that clonal diversity may have been underestimated. In the small 56-69-year group, the increase in depth fell short of significance, most likely because of low power. Because no day 14 peak-response samples were available, the repertoires could be characterized only after the peak T cell response. Conclusions about previously exposed vaccinees are limited, since just six AZD1222 recipients were seropositive for SARS-CoV-2 at baseline. The vaccine-associated CD4 TCRs covered the entire spike protein, and the dominant responses fell in regions 160-218 and 743-854. A significant rise in spike-specific TCR breadth and depth was observed after two AZD1222 doses relative to day 0 and relative to MenACWY recipients.

The chain is made from TRBV6-4 and TRBJ1-2; a tentative D call is TRBD1 (5 bases match). This clonotype was obtained from an adult who received the MenACWY meningococcal vaccine as a control. This sample comprised peripheral blood, obtained 28 days after the second dose of the MenACWY control vaccine. The DNA sequence reads TGTGCCAGCAGTGAACTATCCTCGCCCACAGGAGGCTACACCTTC. This gives the protein CASSELSSPTGGYTF.